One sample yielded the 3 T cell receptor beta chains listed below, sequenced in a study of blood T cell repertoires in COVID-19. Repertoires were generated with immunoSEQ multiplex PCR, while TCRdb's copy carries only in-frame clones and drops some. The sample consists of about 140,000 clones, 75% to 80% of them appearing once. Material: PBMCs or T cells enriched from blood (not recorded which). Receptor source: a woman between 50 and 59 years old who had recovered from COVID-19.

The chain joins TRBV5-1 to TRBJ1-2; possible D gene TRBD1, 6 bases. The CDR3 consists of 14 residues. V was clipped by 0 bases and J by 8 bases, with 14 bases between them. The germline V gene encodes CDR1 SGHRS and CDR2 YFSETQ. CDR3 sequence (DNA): TGCGCCAGCAGCTTGGGAGGACAGTTGGAAGGCTACACCTTC. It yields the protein CASSLGGQLEGYTF.

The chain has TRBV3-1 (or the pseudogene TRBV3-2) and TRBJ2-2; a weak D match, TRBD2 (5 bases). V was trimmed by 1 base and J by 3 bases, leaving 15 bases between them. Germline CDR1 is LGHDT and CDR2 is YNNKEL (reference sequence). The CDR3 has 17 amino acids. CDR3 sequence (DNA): TGTGCCAGCAGCCAAGGAGGATGGGGAGTAGACACCGGGGAGCTGTTTTTT. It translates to CASSQGGWGVDTGELFF.

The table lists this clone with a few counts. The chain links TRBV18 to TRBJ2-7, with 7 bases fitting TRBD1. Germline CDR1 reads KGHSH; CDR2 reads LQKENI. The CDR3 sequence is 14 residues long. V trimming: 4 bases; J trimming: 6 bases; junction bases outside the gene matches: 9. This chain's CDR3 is CASSLLTGNGEQYF. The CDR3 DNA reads TGTGCCAGCTCACTATTGACAGGGAATGGCGAGCAGTACTTC.